The 16 T cell receptor beta chains below come from one sample, sequenced in a study of response to subunit inactivated influenza vaccine. TCRdb ran MiXCR on the RT-PCR reads and lists one entry per CDR3 protein. In the table there are around 650,000 distinct CDR3 sequences, 15% to 19% of which are singletons. The specimen was PBMCs from blood, collected about 13 days after vaccination. The receptors derive from a man aged 50-60 years who received an inactivated influenza vaccine.

This clonotype was observed many times. J is TRBJ2-7 and V is TRBV28, with D possibly TRBD2 on 5 matching bases. The CDR3 has 15 residues. Looked up from germline, CDR1 is MDHEN and CDR2 is SYDVKM. Trimming cost V 7 bases and J 0 bases, with 16 bases left between them. Written as DNA, the CDR3 is TGTGCCAGCACCTCGTCAGAGGGCCTCTCCTACGAGCAGTACTTC. Translating it yields CASTSSEGLSYEQYF. Complete variable domain (other parts from reference TRBV28 and TRBJ2-7): DVKVTQSSRYLVKRTGEKVFLECVQDMDHENMFWYRQDPGLGLRLIYFSYDVKMKEKGDIPEGYSVSREKKERFSLILESASTNQTSMYLCASTSSEGLSYEQYFGPGTRLTVT.

This clonotype was seen ten or more times. The J gene is TRBJ2-1, the V gene TRBV20-1; the D is unclear. Germline V gene data show CDR1 as DFQATT and CDR2 as SNEGSKA (reference sequence). The CDR3 runs 15 residues. V gave up 0 bases and J gave up 0 bases, with 9 bases separating them. This CDR3 is CSAREGSNSYNEQFF. The CDR3 nucleotides read TGCAGTGCTAGAGAGGGATCCAACTCCTACAATGAGCAGTTCTTC.

This clonotype was seen only a few times. The chain recombines TRBV5-1 with TRBJ2-3; 8 positions agree with TRBD2. The germline CDR1 and CDR2 sequences are SGHRS and YFSETQ. V lost 1 base, J lost 9 bases, and 10 bases stayed unmatched. This CDR3 comprises 15 residues. The CDR3 reads CASSLNGGAMATQYF. In DNA form, the CDR3 reads TGCGCCAGCAGCTTGAACGGGGGGGCGATGGCCACGCAGTATTTT.

The table lists this clonotype with a few counts. The J gene is TRBJ1-1, the V gene TRBV5-6; no clear D gene. Germline values: CDR1 SGHDT, CDR2 YYEEEE. CDR3 size: 12 residues. V shed 9 bases and J shed 1 base, with 10 bases lying between them. CDR3 residues: CATGFANTEAFF. As DNA, the CDR3 is TGTGCCACCGGGTTTGCGAACACTGAAGCTTTCTTT.

J is TRBJ1-2 and V is TRBV3-1, with a possible D match to TRBD1 (6 bases). This CDR3 is 14 amino acids long. Deletions cut 5 bases from V and 4 bases from J, with 14 bases between. Germline V lookup: CDR1 LGHDT, CDR2 YNNKEL (reference sequence). DNA for the CDR3: TGTGCCAGCAGCGCGAACCCGGACAGCTATGGCTACACCTTC. Translation: CASSANPDSYGYTF.

This clonotype has a count of ten or more. This chain joins TRBV5-1 and TRBJ2-7; D not certain. V was pared by 4 bases and J by 2 bases, with 13 bases between. CDR1 is SGHRS and CDR2 is YFSETQ in the germline V gene. The CDR3 totals 14 residues. CDR3 in amino acids: CASSTELNTYEQYF. DNA of the CDR3: TGCGCCAGCAGCACAGAACTCAATACCTACGAGCAGTACTTC.

This clonotype was found a few times. The rearrangement joins TRBV5-5 to TRBJ1-5; 9 nucleotides match TRBD1. With 4 bases clipped from V and 5 bases from J, the junction kept 7 bases outside the gene matches. Germline V gene lookup returns CDR1 SGHKS and CDR2 YYEKEE (reference sequence). CDR3 length: 15 amino acids. The CDR3 reads CASSIHRGLYQPQHF. CDR3 nucleotide sequence: TGTGCCAGCAGCATCCACAGGGGGCTCTATCAGCCCCAGCATTTT.

The rearrangement uses TRBV2 and TRBJ2-5; unclear D gene. V shed 0 bases and J shed 10 bases, with 3 bases lying between them. The CDR3 covers 10 residues. CDR1 and CDR2 from the germline V gene are SNHLY and FYNNEI. DNA for the CDR3: TGTGCCAGCAGTGAAGCCAACCAGTACTTC. Amino acids: CASSEANQYF.

This clonotype has more than one count but fewer than ten. The chain uses TRBV7-2 and TRBJ2-3; 8 bases fit TRBD2. V gave up 3 bases and J gave up 4 bases; unmatched junction bases: 9. The CDR3 runs to 16 residues. Germline CDR1 SGHTA, CDR2 FQGNSA. The CDR3 spells CASSFTSGGGSDTQYF. The CDR3, as DNA: TGTGCCAGCAGCTTTACTAGCGGAGGGGGGTCAGATACGCAGTATTTT. The whole variable domain, filled in from reference TRBV7-2 and TRBJ2-3, reads GAGVSQSPSNKVTEKGKDVELRCDPISGHTALYWYRQSLGQGLEFLIYFQGNSAPDKSGLPSDRFSAERTGGSVSTLTIQRTQQEDSAVYLCASSFTSGGGSDTQYFGPGTRLTVL.

In this sample, this clonotype turned up a few times. The chain couples TRBV5-1 to TRBJ2-2, with no clear D. Germline V gene lookup returns CDR1 SGHRS and CDR2 YFSETQ. This CDR3 is built from 15 residues. Trimming shortened V by 0 bases and J by 0 bases, and 6 bases separated the two germline ends. The CDR3, as DNA: TGCGCCAGCAGCTTGGAAGGGACGAACACCGGGGAGCTGTTTTTT. Encoded protein: CASSLEGTNTGELFF.

The sample holds a few counts of this clonotype. The chain has TRBV10-3 and TRBJ2-5; TRBD1 matches at 11 bases. V shed 8 bases and J 3 bases; nucleotides not matched to a gene: 2. Germline-derived CDR1 and CDR2 are ENHRY and SYGVKD. The CDR3 runs to 13 residues. The CDR3 loop reads CAIGQGAEETQYF. The CDR3 DNA reads TGTGCCATCGGACAGGGGGCTGAAGAGACCCAGTACTTC.

The chain carries TRBV6-2 or TRBV6-3 and TRBJ2-2; possibly TRBD2 for D (6 bases). The CDR3 consists of 16 residues. Germline V gene sequence: CDR1 MNHEY, CDR2 SVGEGT. The ends were cut back, 1 base at V and 1 base at J, with 10 bases in the middle. CDR3 region: CASSYLGGVNTGELFF. The DNA of the CDR3 is TGTGCCAGCAGTTACTTGGGCGGGGTGAACACCGGGGAGCTGTTTTTT.

This clonotype was observed a few times. The chain is built from TRBV2 and TRBJ1-4, with unresolved D. The CDR3 extends over 14 amino acids. V gave up 3 bases and J gave up 10 bases, with 15 bases separating them. From germline, CDR1 is SNHLY and CDR2 FYNNEI. CDR3 bases: TGTGCCAGCAGTGAGACGTCCGGGATAGTAAAACTGTTTTTT. Protein product: CASSETSGIVKLFF. Full variable domain (missing parts from reference TRBV2 and TRBJ1-4): EPEVTQTPSHQVTQMGQEVILRCVPISNHLYFYWYRQILGQKVEFLVSFYNNEISEKSEIFDDQFSVERPDGSNFTLKIRSTKLEDSAMYFCASSETSGIVKLFFGSGTQLSVL.

This clonotype has a handful of counts. The chain couples TRBV6-7 to TRBJ2-1, with TRBD1 matching over 9 bases. TRBV6-7 is placed among ORFs of uncertain function. V dropped 1 base and J dropped 3; count of bases not matched to a gene: 4. This CDR3 region has 16 residues. CDR3 nucleotide sequence: TGTGCCAGCAGTTACTTCAAGGACAGGGGCTACAATGAGCAGTTCTTC. Translating gives CASSYFKDRGYNEQFF.

The sample holds many counts of this clonotype. The genes are TRBV29-1 and TRBJ1-2; D ambiguous. Between the trimmed V and J ends, which lost 3 bases and 5 bases, there was a span of 10 bases. Per the germline V gene, CDR1 is SQVTM and CDR2 is ANQGSEA. The CDR3 has 12 residues. Here the CDR3 DNA reads TGCAGCGTTGAGTTACGGACGTATGGCTACACCTTC. Protein product: CSVELRTYGYTF.

The chain uses TRBV6-2 or TRBV6-3 and TRBJ2-3; D ambiguous. Trimming shortened V by 0 bases and J by 0 bases, and 10 bases separated the two germline ends. Germline loops: CDR1 MNHEY, CDR2 SVGEGT. The CDR3 loop spans 16 amino acids. DNA of the CDR3: TGTGCCAGCAGTTACTCCCAAGGCGCTAGCACAGATACGCAGTATTTT. It codes for CASSYSQGASTDTQYF.